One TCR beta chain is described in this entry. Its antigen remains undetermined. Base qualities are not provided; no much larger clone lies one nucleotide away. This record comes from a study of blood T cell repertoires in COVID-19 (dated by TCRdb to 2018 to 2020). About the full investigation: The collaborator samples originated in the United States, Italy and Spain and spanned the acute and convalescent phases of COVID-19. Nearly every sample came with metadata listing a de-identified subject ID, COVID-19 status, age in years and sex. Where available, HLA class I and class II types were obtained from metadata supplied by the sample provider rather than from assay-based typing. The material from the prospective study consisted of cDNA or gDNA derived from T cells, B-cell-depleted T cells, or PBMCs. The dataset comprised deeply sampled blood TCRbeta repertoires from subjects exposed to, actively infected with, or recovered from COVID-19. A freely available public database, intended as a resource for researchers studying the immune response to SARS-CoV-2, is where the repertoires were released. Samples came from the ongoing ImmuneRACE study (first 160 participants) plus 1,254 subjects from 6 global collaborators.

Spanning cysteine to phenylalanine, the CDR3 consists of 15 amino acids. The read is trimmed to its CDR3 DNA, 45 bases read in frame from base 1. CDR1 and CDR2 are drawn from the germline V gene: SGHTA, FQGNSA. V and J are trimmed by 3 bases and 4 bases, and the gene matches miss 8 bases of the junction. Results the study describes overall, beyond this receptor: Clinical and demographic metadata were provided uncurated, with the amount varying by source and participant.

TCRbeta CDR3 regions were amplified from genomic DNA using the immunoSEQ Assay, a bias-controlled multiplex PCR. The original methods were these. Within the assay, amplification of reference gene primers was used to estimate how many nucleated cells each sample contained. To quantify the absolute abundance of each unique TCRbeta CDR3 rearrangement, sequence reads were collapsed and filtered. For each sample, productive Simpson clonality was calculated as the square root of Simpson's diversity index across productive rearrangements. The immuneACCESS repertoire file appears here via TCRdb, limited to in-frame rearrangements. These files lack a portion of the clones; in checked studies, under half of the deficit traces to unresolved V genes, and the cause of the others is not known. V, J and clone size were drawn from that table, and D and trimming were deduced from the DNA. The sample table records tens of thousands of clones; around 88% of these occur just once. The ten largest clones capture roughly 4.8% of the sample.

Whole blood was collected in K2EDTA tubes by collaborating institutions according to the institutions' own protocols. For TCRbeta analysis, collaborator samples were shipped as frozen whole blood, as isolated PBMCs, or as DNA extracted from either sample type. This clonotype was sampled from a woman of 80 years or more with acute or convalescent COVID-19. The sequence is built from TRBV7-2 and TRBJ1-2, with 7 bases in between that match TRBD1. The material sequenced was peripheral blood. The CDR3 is CASSLDRPMGYGYTF. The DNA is TGTGCCAGCAGCTTGGACAGGCCTATGGGCTATGGCTACACCTTC. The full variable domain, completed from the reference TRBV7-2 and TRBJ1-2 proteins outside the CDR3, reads GAGVSQSPSNKVTEKGKDVELRCDPISGHTALYWYRQSLGQGLEFLIYFQGNSAPDKSGLPSDRFSAERTGGSVSTLTIQRTQQEDSAVYLCASSLDRPMGYGYTFGSGTRLTVV.